This T cell receptor beta chain was recovered during a study of blood T cell repertoires in COVID-19. In germline, CDR1 is KGHDR, CDR2 SFDVKD. The CDR3 sequence is 14 residues long. The V gene lost 4 bases and the J gene lost 3 bases, with 9 bases spanning the gap. A single count supports this clone. Sequencing was performed with immunoSEQ multiplex PCR; in TCRdb, only in-frame clones are kept and a portion is missing. The table lists a few hundred thousand clones, 70% to 90% of them singletons. The chain links TRBV24-1 to TRBJ1-5, with D perhaps matching TRBD1 (5 bases). The sequenced material came from peripheral blood. The clonotype comes from a woman aged 55-70 years with COVID-19, enrolled during active disease. DNA for the CDR3: TGTGCCACCAGTGACCTGACAGACAATCAGCCCCAGCATTTT. Translation: CATSDLTDNQPQHF.